This entry lists 4 T cell receptor beta chains sequenced from one sample in a study of beta chain features in type 1 diabetes. The sequenced template was cDNA made from the entire isolated RNA. TCRdb keeps only in-frame clones here, not all; method: immunoSEQ multiplex PCR. The table has under 300,000 clones, 27% seen once. The sequenced material came from central memory CD4+ T cells from blood. All receptors derive from a man younger than 45 in good health.

This clone was recorded a few times. This chain uses TRBV25-1 with TRBJ2-3, with 8 bases aligning to TRBD2. The germline V gene has CDR1 MGHDK and CDR2 SYGVNS. The length of the CDR3 is 16 residues. After removal of 2 bases from V and 7 bases from J, the junction contained 11 bases not matched to a gene. This CDR3 is CASSEDWGVAGHTQYF. CDR3 sequence (DNA): TGTGCCAGCAGTGAAGACTGGGGAGTAGCGGGGCATACGCAGTATTTT.

In this sample, this clone turned up a few times. V usage is TRBV5-6 and J usage is TRBJ2-1; D unresolved. CDR3 length: 11 amino acids. Trimming shortened V by 1 base and J by 16 bases, and 12 bases separated the two germline ends. Germline CDR1 SGHDT, CDR2 YYEEEE. The CDR3 sequence: CASSLLGKHFF. Written as DNA, the CDR3 is TGTGCCAGCAGCTTGCTAGGGAAACACTTCTTC.

This chain joins TRBV28 and TRBJ2-7; no firm D call. The CDR3 runs to 14 residues. Germline CDR1 is MDHEN and CDR2 is SYDVKM. The V gene lost 8 bases and the J gene lost 0 bases, with 14 bases spanning the gap. This CDR3 is CASRETQSSYEQYF. The CDR3 bases are TGTGCCAGCCGTGAGACACAATCCTCCTACGAGCAGTACTTC.

The V gene is TRBV5-1, the J gene TRBJ1-1; D is unresolved. This CDR3 spans 12 amino acids. V dropped 2 bases and J dropped 4 bases, with 6 bases sitting between them. Germline CDR1 reads SGHRS; CDR2 reads YFSETQ. The DNA for the CDR3 is TGCGCCAGCAGCTTCAAGGGCACTGAAGCTTTCTTT. It encodes CASSFKGTEAFF.